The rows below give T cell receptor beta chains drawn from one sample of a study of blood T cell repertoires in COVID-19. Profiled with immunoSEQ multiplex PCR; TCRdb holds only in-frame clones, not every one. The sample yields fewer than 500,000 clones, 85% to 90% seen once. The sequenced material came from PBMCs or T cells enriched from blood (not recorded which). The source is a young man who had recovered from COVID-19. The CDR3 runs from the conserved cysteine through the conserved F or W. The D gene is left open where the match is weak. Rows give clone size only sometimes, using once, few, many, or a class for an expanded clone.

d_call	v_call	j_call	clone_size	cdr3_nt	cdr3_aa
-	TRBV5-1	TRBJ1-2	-	TGCGCCAGCAGCTTAGCTGGGCTAACCTATGGCTACACCTTC	CASSLAGLTYGYTF
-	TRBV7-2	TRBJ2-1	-	TGTGCCAGCAGCTTACTGAATGAGCAGTTCTTC	CASSLLNEQFF
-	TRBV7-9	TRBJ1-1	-	TGTGCCAGCAGCGGGAGAGGTCACCCGAACACTGAAGCTTTCTTT	CASSGRGHPNTEAFF
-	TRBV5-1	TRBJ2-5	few	TGCGCCAGCAGCTTTAACAGGGAAGAGACCCAGTACTTC	CASSFNREETQYF
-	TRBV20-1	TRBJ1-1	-	TGCAGTGCTAGTCGGGGGTCGGTGAACACTGAAGCTTTCTTT	CSASRGSVNTEAFF
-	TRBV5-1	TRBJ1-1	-	TGCGCCAGCAGCTTTGGGGGGGCTAACTCACGAGGCACTGAAGCTTTCTTT	CASSFGGANSRGTEAFF
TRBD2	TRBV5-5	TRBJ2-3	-	TGTGCCAGCAGCTTGGTCGGGGCGGGAGCGGGTACAGATACGCAGTATTTT	CASSLVGAGAGTDTQYF
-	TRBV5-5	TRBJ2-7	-	TGTGCCAGCAGCTTGGAGTCAGGGATGCGCGAGCAGTACTTC	CASSLESGMREQYF
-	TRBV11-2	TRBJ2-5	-	TGTGCCAGCAGCTCCATTCCTATAGAGACCCAGTACTTC	CASSSIPIETQYF
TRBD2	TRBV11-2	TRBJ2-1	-	TGTGCCAGCAGCGTATATCCTACGGGAGGGTTGGATGAGCAGTTCTTC	CASSVYPTGGLDEQFF
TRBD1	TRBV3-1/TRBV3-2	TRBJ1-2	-	TGTGCCAGCAGCCTAGGACAGGGCAACTATGGCTACACCTTC	CASSLGQGNYGYTF
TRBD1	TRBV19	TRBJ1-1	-	TGTGCCAGTAGCCCTACAGGGGGTTCGTCGGAAGCTTTCTTT	CASSPTGGSSEAFF
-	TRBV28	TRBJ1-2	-	TGTGCCAGCAGGGTTATCGCTACAGGTTACCGTAACTATGGCTACACCTTC	CASRVIATGYRNYGYTF
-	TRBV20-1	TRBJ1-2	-	TGCAGTGCTAGAGAAGCCGTTAGCACCTTC	CSAREAVSTF
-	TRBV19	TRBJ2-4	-	TGTGCCAGTAGTCCCCCCGGGGTTGACATTCAGTACTTC	CASSPPGVDIQYF
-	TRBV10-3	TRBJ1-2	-	TGTGCCATCAGCAGGGCAACTAACTATGGCTACACCTTC	CAISRATNYGYTF
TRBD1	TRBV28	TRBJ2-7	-	TGTGCCAGCAGGACCAGGACAGGAAGAAGCTCCTACGAGCAGTACTTC	CASRTRTGRSSYEQYF
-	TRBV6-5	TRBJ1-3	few	TGTGCCAGCACTCGGGTCGGAAACACCATATATTTT	CASTRVGNTIYF
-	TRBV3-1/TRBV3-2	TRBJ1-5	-	TGTGCCAGCAGCCAAGGCGTACTTCCCCAGCATTTT	CASSQGVLPQHF
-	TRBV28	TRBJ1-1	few	TGTGCCAGCATTCAGAGGTTTATGAACACTGAAGCTTTCTTT	CASIQRFMNTEAFF
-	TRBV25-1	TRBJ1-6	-	TGTGCCAGCAGTGAATATGCCAAGTCGAGCTCCTATAATTCACCCCTCCACTTT	CASSEYAKSSSYNSPLHF
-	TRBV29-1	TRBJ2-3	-	TGCAGCGTTAACCCGGGAGCCAACACAGATACGCAGTATTTT	CSVNPGANTDTQYF
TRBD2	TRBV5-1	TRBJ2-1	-	TGCGCCAGCAGCTTGTCACGACTAGCGGGAGTACCCTCCTACAATGAGCAGTTCTTC	CASSLSRLAGVPSYNEQFF
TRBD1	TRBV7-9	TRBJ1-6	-	TGTGCCAGCAGCGTTACAGGGGACAATTCACCCCTCCACTTT	CASSVTGDNSPLHF
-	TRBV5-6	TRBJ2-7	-	TGTGCCAGCAGCTTAGGACAATTGTACGAGCAGTACTTC	CASSLGQLYEQYF
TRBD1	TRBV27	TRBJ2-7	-	TGTGCCAGCAGTAAGCCGGGACAGGTTTACGAGCAGTACTTC	CASSKPGQVYEQYF
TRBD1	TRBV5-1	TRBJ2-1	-	TGCGCCAGCAGCTTGGGACAGGGATGGAATGAGCAGTTCTTC	CASSLGQGWNEQFF
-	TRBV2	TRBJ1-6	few	TGTGCCAGCAGTGTCCGTTCACCCCTCCACTTT	CASSVRSPLHF
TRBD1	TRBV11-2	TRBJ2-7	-	TGTGCCAGCAGCTTAGACGGGACAGGAGTCTACGAGCAGTACTTC	CASSLDGTGVYEQYF
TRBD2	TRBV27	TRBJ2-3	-	TGTGCCAGCAGACGGACTAGAGCGGGAGGTTGGGATACGCAGTATTTT	CASRRTRAGGWDTQYF
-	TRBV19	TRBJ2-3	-	TGTGCCAGCCAGTGGGCGAGCACAGATACGCAGTATTTT	CASQWASTDTQYF
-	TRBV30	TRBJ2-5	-	TGTGCCTGGAGCGAGCCGGACACCGGAAAGACCCAGTACTTC	CAWSEPDTGKTQYF
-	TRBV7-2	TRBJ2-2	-	TGTGCCAGCAGCTTCAGGGGCACCGGGGAGCTGTTTTTT	CASSFRGTGELFF